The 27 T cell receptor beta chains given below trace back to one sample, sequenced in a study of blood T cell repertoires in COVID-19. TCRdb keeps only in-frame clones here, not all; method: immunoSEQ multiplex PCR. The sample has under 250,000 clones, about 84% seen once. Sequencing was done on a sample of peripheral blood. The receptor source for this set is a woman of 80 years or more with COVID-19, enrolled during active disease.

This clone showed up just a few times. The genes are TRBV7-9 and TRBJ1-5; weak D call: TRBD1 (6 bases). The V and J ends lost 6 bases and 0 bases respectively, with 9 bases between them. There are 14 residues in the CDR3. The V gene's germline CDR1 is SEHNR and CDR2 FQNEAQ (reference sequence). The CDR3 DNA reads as TGTGCCAGCAGTCGGGACATTAGCAATCAGCCCCAGCATTTT. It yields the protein CASSRDISNQPQHF.

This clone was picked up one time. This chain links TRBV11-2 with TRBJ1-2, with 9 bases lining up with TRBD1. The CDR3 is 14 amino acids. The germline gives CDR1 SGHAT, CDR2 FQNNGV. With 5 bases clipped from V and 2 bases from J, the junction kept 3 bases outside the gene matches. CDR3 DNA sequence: TGTGCCAGCAGCCTCGGACAGGGGAACTATGGCTACACCTTC. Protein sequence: CASSLGQGNYGYTF.

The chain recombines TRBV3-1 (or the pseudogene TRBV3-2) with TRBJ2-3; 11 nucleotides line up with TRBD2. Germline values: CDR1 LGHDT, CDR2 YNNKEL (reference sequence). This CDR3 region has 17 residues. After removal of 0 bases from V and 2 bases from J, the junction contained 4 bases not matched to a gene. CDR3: CASSQELAGAATDTQYF. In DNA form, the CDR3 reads TGTGCCAGCAGCCAAGAACTAGCGGGGGCCGCCACAGATACGCAGTATTTT.

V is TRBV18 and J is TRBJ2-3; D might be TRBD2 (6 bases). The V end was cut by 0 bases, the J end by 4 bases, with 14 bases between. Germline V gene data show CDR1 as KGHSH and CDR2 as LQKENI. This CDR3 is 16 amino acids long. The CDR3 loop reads CASSPPGRRDSDTQYF. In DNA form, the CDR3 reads TGTGCCAGCTCACCACCGGGCAGGCGGGATTCAGATACGCAGTATTTT.

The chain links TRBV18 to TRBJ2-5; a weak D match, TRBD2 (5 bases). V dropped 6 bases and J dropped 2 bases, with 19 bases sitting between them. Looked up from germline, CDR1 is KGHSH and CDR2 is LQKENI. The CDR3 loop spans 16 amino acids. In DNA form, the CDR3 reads TGTGCCAGCTCGCACTCCTTACCGGGAACTCAAGAGACCCAGTACTTC. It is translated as CASSHSLPGTQETQYF.

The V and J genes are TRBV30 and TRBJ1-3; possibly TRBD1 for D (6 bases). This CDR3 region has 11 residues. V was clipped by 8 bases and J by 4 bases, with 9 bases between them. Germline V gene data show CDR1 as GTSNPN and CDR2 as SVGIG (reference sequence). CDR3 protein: CAHGTGNTIYF. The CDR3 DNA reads TGTGCCCATGGGACAGGAAACACCATATATTTT.

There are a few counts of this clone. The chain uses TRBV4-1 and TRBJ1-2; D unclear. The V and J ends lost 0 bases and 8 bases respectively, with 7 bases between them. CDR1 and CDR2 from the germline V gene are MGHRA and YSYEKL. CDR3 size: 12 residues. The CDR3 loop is CASSQERRGYTF. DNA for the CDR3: TGCGCCAGCAGCCAAGAACGGCGGGGCTACACCTTC.

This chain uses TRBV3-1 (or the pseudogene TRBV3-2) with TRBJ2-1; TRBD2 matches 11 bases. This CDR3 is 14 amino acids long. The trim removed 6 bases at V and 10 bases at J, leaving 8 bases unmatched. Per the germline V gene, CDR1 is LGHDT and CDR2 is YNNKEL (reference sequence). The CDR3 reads CASSPGTSGREQFF. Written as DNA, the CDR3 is TGTGCCAGCAGTCCGGGGACTAGCGGCCGCGAGCAGTTCTTC.

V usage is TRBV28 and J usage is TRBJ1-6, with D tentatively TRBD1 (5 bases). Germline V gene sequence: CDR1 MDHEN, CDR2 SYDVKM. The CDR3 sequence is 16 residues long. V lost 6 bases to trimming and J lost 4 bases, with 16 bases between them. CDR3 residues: CASRLPRQSYNSPLHF. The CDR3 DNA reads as TGTGCCAGCAGGCTCCCCCGACAGTCATATAATTCACCCCTCCACTTT.

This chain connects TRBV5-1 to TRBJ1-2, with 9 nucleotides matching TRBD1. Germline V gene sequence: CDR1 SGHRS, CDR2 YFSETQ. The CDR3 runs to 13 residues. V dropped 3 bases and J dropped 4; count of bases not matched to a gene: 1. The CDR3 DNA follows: TGCGCCAGCAGCTCGACAGGGGGCTATGGCTACACCTTC. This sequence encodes CASSSTGGYGYTF.

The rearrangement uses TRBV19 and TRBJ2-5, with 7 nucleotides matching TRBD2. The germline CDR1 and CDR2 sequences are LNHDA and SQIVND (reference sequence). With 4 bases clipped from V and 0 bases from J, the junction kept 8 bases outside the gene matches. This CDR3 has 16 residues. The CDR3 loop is CASSTLSGANQETQYF. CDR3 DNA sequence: TGTGCCAGTAGTACCTTAAGCGGGGCGAACCAAGAGACCCAGTACTTC.

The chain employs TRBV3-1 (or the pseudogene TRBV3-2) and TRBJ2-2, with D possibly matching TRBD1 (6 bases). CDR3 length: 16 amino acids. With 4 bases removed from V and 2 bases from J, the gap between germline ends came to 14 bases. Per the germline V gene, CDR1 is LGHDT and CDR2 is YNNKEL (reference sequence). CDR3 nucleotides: TGTGCCAGCAGCCTTCCGGGACAATCCAACACCGGGGAGCTGTTTTTT. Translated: CASSLPGQSNTGELFF.

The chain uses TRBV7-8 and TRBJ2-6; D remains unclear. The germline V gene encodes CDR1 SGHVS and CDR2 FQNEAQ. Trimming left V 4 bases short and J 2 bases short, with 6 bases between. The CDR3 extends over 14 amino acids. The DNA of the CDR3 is TGTGCCAGCAGCTATGTTACTGGGGCCAACGTCCTGACTTTC. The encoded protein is CASSYVTGANVLTF.

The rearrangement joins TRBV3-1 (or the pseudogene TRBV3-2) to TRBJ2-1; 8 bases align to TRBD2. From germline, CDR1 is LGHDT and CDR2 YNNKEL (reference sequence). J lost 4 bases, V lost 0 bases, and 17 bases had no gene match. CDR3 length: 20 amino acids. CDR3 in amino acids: CASSQDQRLARSSTYNEQFF. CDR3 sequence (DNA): TGTGCCAGCAGCCAAGATCAACGACTAGCGAGATCCTCAACTTACAATGAGCAGTTCTTC.

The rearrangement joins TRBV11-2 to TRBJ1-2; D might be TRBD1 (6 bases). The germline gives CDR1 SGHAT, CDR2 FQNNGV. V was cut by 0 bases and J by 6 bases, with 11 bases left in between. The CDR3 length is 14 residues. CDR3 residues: CASSLDQGRDGYTF. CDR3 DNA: TGTGCCAGCAGCTTAGATCAGGGGCGGGATGGCTACACCTTC.

The DNA for the CDR3 is TGCGCCAGCAGCTTTAGGGGCGGTGAAGCTTTCTTT. Encoded protein: CASSFRGGEAFF. The rearrangement joins TRBV5-1 to TRBJ1-1; a possible D gene is TRBD1 (5 bases). V was shortened by 2 bases and J by 7 bases, with 9 bases between the two germline ends. Germline CDR1 and CDR2: SGHRS and YFSETQ. There are 12 residues in the CDR3. The full variable domain, its missing parts supplied by reference TRBV5-1 and TRBJ1-1, is KAGVTQTPRYLIKTRGQQVTLSCSPISGHRSVSWYQQTPGQGLQFLFEYFSETQRNKGNFPGRFSGRQFSNSRSEMNVSTLELGDSALYLCASSFRGGEAFFGQGTRLTVV.

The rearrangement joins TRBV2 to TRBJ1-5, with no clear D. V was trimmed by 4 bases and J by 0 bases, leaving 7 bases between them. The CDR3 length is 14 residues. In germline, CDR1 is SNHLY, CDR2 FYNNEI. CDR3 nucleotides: TGTGCCAGCAGTGGAGGTCTTAGCAATCAGCCCCAGCATTTT. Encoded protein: CASSGGLSNQPQHF. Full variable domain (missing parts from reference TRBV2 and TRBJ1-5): EPEVTQTPSHQVTQMGQEVILRCVPISNHLYFYWYRQILGQKVEFLVSFYNNEISEKSEIFDDQFSVERPDGSNFTLKIRSTKLEDSAMYFCASSGGLSNQPQHFGDGTRLSIL.

The CDR3 region is CASSFSGGPRDTQYF. CDR3 in DNA: TGTGCCAGCAGCTTTAGCGGGGGTCCAAGGGATACGCAGTATTTT. The rearrangement uses TRBV11-2 and TRBJ2-3, with 9 bases lining up with TRBD2. The CDR3 is 15 residues long. Per the germline V gene, CDR1 is SGHAT and CDR2 is FQNNGV. V was pared by 3 bases and J by 6 bases, with 7 bases of the junction left unmatched.

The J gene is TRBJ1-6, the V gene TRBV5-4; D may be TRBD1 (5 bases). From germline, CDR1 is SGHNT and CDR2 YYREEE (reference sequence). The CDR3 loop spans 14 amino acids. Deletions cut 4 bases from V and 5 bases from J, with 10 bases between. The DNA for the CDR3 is TGTGCCAGCAGCGTCGACAGCAATAATTCACCCCTCCACTTT. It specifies CASSVDSNNSPLHF.

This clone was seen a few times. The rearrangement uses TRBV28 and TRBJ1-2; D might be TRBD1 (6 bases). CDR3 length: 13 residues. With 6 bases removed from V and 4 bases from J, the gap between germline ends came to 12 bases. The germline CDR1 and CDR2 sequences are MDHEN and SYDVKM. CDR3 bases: TGTGCCAGCAGAAGAGGGGGGGGCTATGGCTACACCTTC. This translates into CASRRGGGYGYTF.

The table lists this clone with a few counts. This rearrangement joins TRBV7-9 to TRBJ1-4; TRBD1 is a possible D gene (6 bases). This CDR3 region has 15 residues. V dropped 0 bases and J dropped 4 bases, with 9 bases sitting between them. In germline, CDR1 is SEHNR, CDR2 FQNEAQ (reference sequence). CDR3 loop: CASSLATGLNEKLFF. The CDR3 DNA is TGTGCCAGCAGCTTAGCGACAGGTCTTAATGAAAAACTGTTTTTT. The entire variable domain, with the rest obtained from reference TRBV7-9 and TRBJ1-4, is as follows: DTGVSQNPRHKITKRGQNVTFRCDPISEHNRLYWYRQTLGQGPEFLTYFQNEAQLEKSRLLSDRFSAERPKGSFSTLEIQRTEQGDSAMYLCASSLATGLNEKLFFGSGTQLSVL.

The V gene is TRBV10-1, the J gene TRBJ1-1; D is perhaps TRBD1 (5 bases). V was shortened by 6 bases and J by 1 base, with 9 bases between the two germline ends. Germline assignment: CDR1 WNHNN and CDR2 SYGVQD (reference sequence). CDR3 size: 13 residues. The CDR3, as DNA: TGCGCCAGCAGACCCGACAGGAACACTGAAGCTTTCTTT. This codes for CASRPDRNTEAFF.

In DNA form, the CDR3 reads TGCGCCAGCAGCTGGGGCTACGCTGGCGGCACAGATACGCAGTATTTT. Translation: CASSWGYAGGTDTQYF. The chain links TRBV5-1 to TRBJ2-3; a weak D match, TRBD1 (5 bases). V lost 3 bases and J lost 1, with 15 bases in between. In germline, CDR1 is SGHRS, CDR2 YFSETQ. This CDR3 region has 16 residues.

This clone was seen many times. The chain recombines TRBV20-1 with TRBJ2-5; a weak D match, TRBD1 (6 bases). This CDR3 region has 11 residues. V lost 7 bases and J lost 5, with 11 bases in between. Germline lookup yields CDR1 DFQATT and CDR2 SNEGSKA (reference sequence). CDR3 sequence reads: CSVSRGETQYF. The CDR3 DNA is TGCAGTGTATCGAGGGGGGAGACCCAGTACTTC.

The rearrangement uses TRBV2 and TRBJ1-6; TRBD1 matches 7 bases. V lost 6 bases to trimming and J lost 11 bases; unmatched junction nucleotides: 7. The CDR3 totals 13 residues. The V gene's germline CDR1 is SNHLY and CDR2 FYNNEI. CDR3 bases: TGTGCCAGCAGAGCGACAGGGCCCACACCCCTCCACTTT. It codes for CASRATGPTPLHF.

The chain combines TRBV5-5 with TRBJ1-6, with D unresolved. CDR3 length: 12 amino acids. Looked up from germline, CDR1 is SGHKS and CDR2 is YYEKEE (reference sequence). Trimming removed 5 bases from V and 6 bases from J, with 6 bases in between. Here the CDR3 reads CASSTGNSPLHF. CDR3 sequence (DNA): TGTGCCAGCAGTACTGGTAATTCACCCCTCCACTTT. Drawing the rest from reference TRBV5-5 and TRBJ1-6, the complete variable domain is DAGVTQSPTHLIKTRGQQVTLRCSPISGHKSVSWYQQVLGQGPQFIFQYYEKEERGRGNFPDRFSARQFPNYSSELNVNALLLGDSALYLCASSTGNSPLHFGNGTRLTVT.

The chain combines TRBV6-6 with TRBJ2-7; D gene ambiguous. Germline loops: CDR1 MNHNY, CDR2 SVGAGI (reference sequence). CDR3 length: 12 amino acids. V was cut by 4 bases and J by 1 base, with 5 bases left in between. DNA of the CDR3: TGTGCCAGCAGTTCCATTTCCTACGAGCAGTACGTC. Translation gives CASSSISYEQYV.